Detailed here is one T cell receptor beta chain. Between the trimmed V and J ends, which lost 3 bases and 6 bases, there was a span of 12 bases. Germline V gives CDR1 SGDLS, CDR2 YYNGEE. The length of the CDR3 is 13 residues. The method was immunoSEQ multiplex PCR; TCRdb's version includes in-frame clones alone and lacks a portion of them. The sample records around 84,000 clones, approximately 90% being singletons. The entry originates in a study of identifying expanded T cells in peripheral blood. Sequencing was done on a sample of blood. J is TRBJ1-1 and V is TRBV9, with D possibly TRBD1 on 6 matching bases. The TCR was taken from a person aged 18 to 70 in good health. This CDR3 is CASSGEGGAEAFF. CDR3 nucleotides: TGTGCCAGCAGCGGGGAGGGGGGCGCTGAAGCTTTCTTT. Full variable domain (missing parts from reference TRBV9 and TRBJ1-1): DSGVTQTPKHLITATGQRVTLRCSPRSGDLSVYWYQQSLDQGLQFLIQYYNGEERAKGNILERFSAQQFPDLHSELNLSSLELGDSALYFCASSGEGGAEAFFGQGTRLTVV.